This entry lists 5 T cell receptor beta chains sequenced from one sample in a study of T cell responses to AZD1222 COVID-19 vaccine. Assay used: immunoSEQ multiplex PCR; TCRdb lists only in-frame clones, some missing. Of about 150,000 clones listed, more than 80% are singletons. Sequencing was performed on peripheral blood, taken 28 days after the second dose of the MenACWY control vaccine. The receptors derive from an adult who received the MenACWY meningococcal vaccine as a control.

The chain uses TRBV19 and TRBJ2-4, with D possibly matching TRBD1 (5 bases). The V end was cut by 6 bases, the J end by 0 bases, with 9 bases between. The CDR3 spans 14 residues. Germline-derived CDR1 and CDR2 are LNHDA and SQIVND (reference sequence). CDR3 bases: TGTGCCAGTAGCCTCAGGGAAGCCAAAAACATTCAGTACTTC. It yields the protein CASSLREAKNIQYF.

The chain carries TRBV6-2 or TRBV6-3 and TRBJ1-6, with D unresolved. The CDR3 runs 12 residues. V lost 2 bases to trimming and J lost 9 bases, with 5 bases between them. The germline gives CDR1 MNHEY, CDR2 SVGEGT. The DNA of the CDR3 is TGTGCCAGCAGTTACGTGGGTTCACCCCTCCACTTT. This sequence encodes CASSYVGSPLHF.

This clone was detected once. The rearrangement uses TRBV27 and TRBJ2-1; a weak D match, TRBD2 (5 bases). CDR1 is MNHEY and CDR2 is SMNVEV in the germline V gene (reference sequence). With 6 bases removed from V and 5 bases from J, the gap between germline ends came to 17 bases. This CDR3 is built from 15 residues. The CDR3 sequence is CASSSWTGTHNEQFF. CDR3 nucleotide sequence: TGTGCCAGCAGCTCCTGGACGGGAACACACAATGAGCAGTTCTTC.

The gene calls are TRBV9 and TRBJ2-3; TRBD1 is a possible D gene (5 bases). V lost 0 bases, J lost 0 bases, and 11 bases lay in between. Germline CDR1 reads SGDLS; CDR2 reads YYNGEE. The CDR3 is made up of 16 amino acids. The CDR3 here is CASSVGLGASTDTQYF. CDR3 nucleotides: TGTGCCAGCAGCGTAGGGCTAGGGGCTAGCACAGATACGCAGTATTTT.

The CDR3 nucleotides are TGTGCCAGCAGCCCTTCGGGGACTAGCGGAACCTACGAGCAGTACTTC. Translation: CASSPSGTSGTYEQYF. The chain couples TRBV6-2 or TRBV6-3 to TRBJ2-7, with 11 positions matching TRBD2. Germline loops: CDR1 MNHEY, CDR2 SVGEGT. This CDR3 has 16 amino acids. The V gene end was trimmed by 6 bases and the J gene end by 2 bases; junction bases not matched to a gene: 9.